These 20 T cell receptor beta chains share one sample of origin, sequenced in a study of CD8 T cells in Susac syndrome. With random hexamers, reverse transcription was performed on about 0.5 to 1 ug of RNA. In TCRdb, the immunoSEQ multiplex PCR reads were re-called with MiXCR into one record per CDR3 protein. The data hold around 100,000 distinct CDR3 sequences, with roughly 96% observed a single time. The sample comprised CD8+ T cells from PBMCs. Every receptor here comes from a human donor with Susac syndrome.

The chain employs TRBV29-1 and TRBJ2-1; 12 bases align to TRBD2. Germline CDR1 and CDR2: SQVTM and ANQGSEA. This CDR3 comprises 13 residues. Trimming removed 7 bases from V and 8 bases from J; junction bases left unmatched: 6. CDR3 nucleotide sequence: TGCAGCGAGACTAGCGGGGGCTTCTATGAGCAGTTCTTC. Its translation is CSETSGGFYEQFF.

The V and J genes are TRBV27 and TRBJ2-7; D unresolved. The germline CDR1 and CDR2 sequences are MNHEY and SMNVEV (reference sequence). This CDR3 has 14 residues. The germline V and J ends were trimmed by 3 bases and 3 bases, with 12 bases remaining between them. CDR3 sequence reads: CASSLKDRNYEQYF. The CDR3 DNA follows: TGTGCCAGCAGTTTGAAGGACCGGAACTACGAGCAGTACTTC.

The V call is TRBV12-3 or TRBV12-4, the J call TRBJ2-3; a possible D gene is TRBD2 (5 bases). V was cut by 4 bases and J by 5 bases, with 16 bases left in between. The CDR3 has 15 residues. The CDR3 is CASSSPREPGDTQYF. The CDR3 coding sequence is TGTGCCAGCAGTTCACCACGGGAACCGGGAGATACGCAGTATTTT.

This clonotype was picked up one time. The V and J genes are TRBV20-1 and TRBJ1-5; D uncertain. The CDR3 contains 13 residues. Trimming removed 3 bases at V and 2 bases at J, with 8 bases between. CDR1 DFQATT and CDR2 SNEGSKA come from the germline V gene (reference sequence). The CDR3 DNA is TGCAGTGCTAGGTCCCTCGGCAATCAGCCCCAGCATTTT. It codes for CSARSLGNQPQHF.

The rearrangement uses TRBV29-1 and TRBJ1-1; unclear D gene. There are 14 residues in the CDR3. Trimming removed 2 bases from V and 6 bases from J, with 16 bases in between. Germline CDR1 reads SQVTM; CDR2 reads ANQGSEA. CDR3 amino acids: CSVEFKGSYPEAFF. CDR3 DNA: TGCAGCGTTGAATTTAAAGGTTCCTACCCTGAAGCTTTCTTT.

J is TRBJ2-7 and V is TRBV6-1; D gene unclear. The CDR3 length is 11 residues. CDR1 MNHNS and CDR2 SASEGT come from the germline V gene. V lost 4 bases to trimming and J lost 5 bases, with 6 bases between them. CDR3 bases: TGTGCCAGCAGTGTTGGCCACGAGCAGTACTTC. Protein: CASSVGHEQYF.

This clonotype was counted once. The chain links TRBV29-1 to TRBJ2-3, with TRBD1 matching over 7 bases. Germline assignment: CDR1 SQVTM and CDR2 ANQGSEA. Unmatched junction bases numbered 4, after V lost 0 bases and J lost 1 base. This CDR3 contains 15 residues. Here the CDR3 reads CSVEDDRVRTDTQYF. CDR3 nucleotide sequence: TGCAGCGTTGAAGACGACAGGGTCCGCACAGATACGCAGTATTTT.

In nucleotides, the CDR3 is TGTGCCAGCAGGGGGGGTCACAATGAGCAGTTCTTC. This sequence encodes CASRGGHNEQFF. The chain uses TRBV25-1 and TRBJ2-1, with D maybe TRBD2 (6 bases). This CDR3 region has 12 residues. The germline V and J ends were trimmed by 6 bases and 5 bases, with 8 bases remaining between them. CDR1 and CDR2 (germline): MGHDK, SYGVNS.

Details on this clonotype: The junction shows a germline mismatch at one end, possibly a read error. The V gene is TRBV28, the J gene TRBJ1-5; D not certain. This CDR3 is 11 amino acids long. Looked up from germline, CDR1 is MDHEN and CDR2 is SYDVKM. CDR3 in DNA: TGTGCCAGCACCTCCACCCGGAAGCTGGATTTT. Its protein is CASTSTRKLDF.

This rearrangement joins TRBV9 to TRBJ1-2; D gene unclear. Trimming removed 4 bases at V and 8 bases at J, with 15 bases between. Germline assignment: CDR1 SGDLS and CDR2 YYNGEE. The CDR3 sequence is 13 residues long. Here the CDR3 reads CASSPSLTSGYTF. CDR3 in DNA: TGTGCCAGCAGCCCCTCCCTTACCTCGGGCTACACCTTC.

The chain has TRBV6-6 and TRBJ2-7; 8 nucleotides agree with TRBD2. The CDR3 runs 16 residues. Germline values: CDR1 MNHNY, CDR2 SVGAGI (reference sequence). Trimming took 7 bases from V and 7 from J; bases not matched to a gene: 18. The CDR3: CASTNRGGGVVGEQYF. The CDR3 DNA reads TGTGCCAGCACCAACCGGGGGGGCGGGGTGGTAGGGGAGCAGTACTTC.

This clonotype was seen once. The chain uses TRBV12-3 or TRBV12-4 and TRBJ1-2; D remains ambiguous. The ends were cut back, 7 bases at V and 3 bases at J, with 9 bases in the middle. This CDR3 is built from 12 residues. CDR3 nucleotide sequence: TGTGCCAGCATGGGAGAGGACTATGGCTACACCTTC. As protein: CASMGEDYGYTF.

The J gene is TRBJ2-6, the V gene TRBV3-1, with a possible D match to TRBD2 (6 bases). The CDR3 length is 18 residues. V was cut by 1 base and J by 2 bases, with 15 bases left in between. Germline V gene sequence: CDR1 LGHDT, CDR2 YNNKEL (reference sequence). CDR3 nucleotides: TGTGCCAGCAGCCAAGTCATCAGCTGGGAGGCTGGGGCCAACGTCCTGACTTTC. Translation: CASSQVISWEAGANVLTF.

The rearrangement joins TRBV5-1 to TRBJ2-7; D may be TRBD1 or TRBD2 (5 bases each). CDR3 length: 14 residues. Trimming cost V 4 bases and J 2 bases, with 13 bases left between them. The V gene's germline CDR1 is SGHRS and CDR2 YFSETQ. The DNA of the CDR3 is TGCGCCAGCAGCCAACTAAGGGGAGCCTACGAGCAGTACTTC. This gives the protein CASSQLRGAYEQYF.

The DNA for the CDR3 is TGTGCCAGCAGTACCCTTCAATCGACAGACTACGAGCAGTACTTC. This encodes CASSTLQSTDYEQYF. This chain uses TRBV6-6 with TRBJ2-7; D perhaps matches TRBD1 (5 bases). The CDR3 consists of 15 residues. Trimming left V 5 bases short and J 3 bases short, with 17 bases between. In germline, CDR1 is MNHNY, CDR2 SVGAGI (reference sequence).

The V call is TRBV4-1, the J call TRBJ1-2; 8 bases map to TRBD1. CDR1 is MGHRA and CDR2 is YSYEKL in the germline V gene. The junction had 9 bases not matched to a gene; V was cut back by 0 bases and J by 3 bases. This CDR3 is 17 amino acids long. CDR3 residues: CASSQDSWDRLHYGYTF. The CDR3 DNA is TGCGCCAGCAGCCAAGATTCTTGGGACAGGTTACACTATGGCTACACCTTC.

The chain carries TRBV20-1 and TRBJ2-5; TRBD1 matches at 8 bases. The CDR3 is 13 residues long. The ends lost 0 bases at V and 7 bases at J; junction bases unmatched: 4. Germline V lookup: CDR1 DFQATT, CDR2 SNEGSKA (reference sequence). CDR3 sequence: CSARDRTGGTQYF. The CDR3 DNA reads as TGCAGTGCTAGAGATCGCACAGGGGGGACCCAGTACTTC.

In nucleotides, the CDR3 is TGCGCCAGCAGCTTAATAGATCTGGATGAGCAGTTCTTC. It specifies CASSLIDLDEQFF. The genes are TRBV5-1 and TRBJ2-1, with D unclear. V was clipped by 2 bases and J by 8 bases, with 11 bases between them. This CDR3 contains 13 residues. Germline V gene data show CDR1 as SGHRS and CDR2 as YFSETQ.

CDR3 region: CASTIGANVLTF. The CDR3 coding sequence is TGCGCCAGTACGATAGGGGCCAACGTCCTGACTTTC. The chain carries TRBV5-1 and TRBJ2-6; D call uncertain. This CDR3 has 12 residues. Trimming pared 8 bases from V and 4 bases from J, leaving 7 bases between. Germline V gives CDR1 SGHRS, CDR2 YFSETQ.

The V call is TRBV4-2, the J call TRBJ2-7; 7 positions match TRBD2. The CDR3 loop spans 15 amino acids. V was pared by 3 bases and J by 2 bases, with 7 bases of the junction left unmatched. Germline V CDR1 and CDR2: LGHNA, YNFKEQ. CDR3 sequence reads: CASSQPSGIPYEQYF. CDR3 sequence (DNA): TGTGCCAGCAGCCAGCCCAGCGGGATCCCCTACGAGCAGTACTTC.